One and the same sample provided the 27 T cell receptor beta chains below, sequenced in a study of T cells in Graves' hyperthyroidism and ophthalmopathy. Authors of the study amplified TCR beta CDR3 regions from RNA transcripts. An initial round of RT-PCR targeting the TCR CDR3 relied on the HTBI primer set. TCRdb reprocessed the multiplex PCR reads via MiXCR and lists one record per CDR3 protein. The sample lists hundreds of thousands of distinct CDR3 sequences; 12% to 15% were seen once. The sequenced sample was blood. Receptor source: a woman younger than 30 with Graves' hyperthyroidism.

This clonotype was observed at least ten times. The rearrangement joins TRBV13 to TRBJ2-3; perhaps TRBD2 as D (6 bases). Germline CDR1 is PRHDT and CDR2 is FYEKMQ (reference sequence). This CDR3 is built from 12 residues. V was pared by 3 bases and J by 10 bases, with 11 bases between. The CDR3 DNA is TGTGCCAGCAGCTTTCGGGAGAGCCCGCAGTATTTT. Protein: CASSFRESPQYF.

This clonotype was counted ten times or more. Here the CDR3 reads CASSPGTGSDQPQHF. The CDR3 DNA sequence: TGTGCCAGCAGCCCAGGGACAGGGAGCGATCAGCCCCAGCATTTT. The V and J genes are TRBV7-2 and TRBJ1-5; 9 bases agree with TRBD1. The CDR3 runs 15 residues. With 5 bases clipped from V and 5 bases from J, the junction kept 7 bases outside the gene matches. Germline assignment: CDR1 SGHTA and CDR2 FQGNSA.

This clonotype was observed many times. The chain uses TRBV2 and TRBJ1-5; no firm D call. The CDR3 sequence is 15 residues long. Germline assignment: CDR1 SNHLY and CDR2 FYNNEI. The V end was cut by 6 bases, the J end by 3 bases, with 15 bases between. This chain's CDR3 is CASSKRQELNQPQHF. The DNA of the CDR3 is TGTGCCAGCAGCAAGCGGCAGGAGCTCAATCAGCCCCAGCATTTT.

The chain has TRBV6-1 and TRBJ2-2; 14 nucleotides align to TRBD2. The germline CDR1 and CDR2 sequences are MNHNS and SASEGT. The CDR3 totals 17 residues. Germline trimming cut 6 bases from V and 7 bases from J; bases unmatched to any gene: 10. The CDR3 nucleotides read TGTGCCAGCAGCTGGAGACTAGCGGGAGGGCTCGGCGGGGAGCTGTTTTTT. This gives the protein CASSWRLAGGLGGELFF.

The sample holds many counts of this clonotype. The chain carries TRBV12-3 or TRBV12-4 and TRBJ2-7; 9 nucleotides line up with TRBD1. V lost 6 bases, J lost 3 bases, and 3 bases stayed unmatched. This CDR3 is 13 amino acids long. The CDR3 here is CASRGQGHYEQYF. DNA for the CDR3: TGTGCCAGCAGGGGACAGGGTCACTACGAGCAGTACTTC.

V gene TRBV7-3 combines with J gene TRBJ2-3, with 7 bases matching TRBD2. The germline V gene has CDR1 SGHTA and CDR2 FQGTGA. This CDR3 is built from 15 residues. J gave up 4 bases and V 2 bases, and 6 bases lay outside the gene matches. DNA of the CDR3: TGTGCCAGCAGCTTACTGGCGGGAGCGGCAGATACGCAGTATTTT. Translating gives CASSLLAGAADTQYF. The full variable domain, with the rest looked up from reference TRBV7-3 and TRBJ2-3, is GAGVSQTPSNKVTEKGKYVELRCDPISGHTALYWYRQSLGQGPEFLIYFQGTGAADDSGLPNDRFFAVRPEGSVSTLKIQRTERGDSAVYLCASSLLAGAADTQYFGPGTRLTVL.

The table lists this clonotype with many counts. J is TRBJ2-1 and V is TRBV3-1; TRBD1 is a possible D gene (6 bases). This CDR3 is 15 amino acids long. The germline V gene encodes CDR1 LGHDT and CDR2 YNNKEL (reference sequence). V lost 5 bases, J lost 4 bases, and 15 bases lay in between. The CDR3 is CASSFRHQGYNEQFF. The CDR3 DNA reads TGTGCCAGCAGCTTCCGCCACCAGGGGTACAATGAGCAGTTCTTC.

This chain connects TRBV10-2 to TRBJ2-3; tentative D call: TRBD2 (6 bases). The length of the CDR3 is 14 residues. V was cut by 10 bases and J by 2 bases, with 16 bases left in between. Germline V gene sequence: CDR1 WSHSY, CDR2 SAAADI. As DNA, the CDR3 is TGCGCCACCCAACATTGGGACTCCACAGATACGCAGTATTTT. It encodes CATQHWDSTDTQYF.

This clonotype was seen only a few times. The CDR3 reads CSVSGTGGNEQYF. CDR3 nucleotides: TGCAGTGTTTCCGGGACAGGGGGAAACGAGCAGTACTTC. The J gene is TRBJ2-7, the V gene TRBV20-1; 11 bases are shared with TRBD1. With V trimmed by 7 bases and J by 5 bases, 7 bases remained unmatched. The CDR3 totals 13 residues. The germline V gene encodes CDR1 DFQATT and CDR2 SNEGSKA (reference sequence).

The chain has TRBV30 and TRBJ1-2; TRBD1 matches at 9 bases. CDR3 size: 13 residues. V shed 5 bases and J 5 bases; nucleotides not matched to a gene: 6. In germline, CDR1 is GTSNPN, CDR2 SVGIG (reference sequence). CDR3 residues: CAWGGTGRYGYTF. CDR3 in DNA: TGTGCCTGGGGGGGGACAGGGAGGTATGGCTACACCTTC.

The chain links TRBV20-1 to TRBJ2-3; D may be TRBD2 (6 bases). Germline V gene sequence: CDR1 DFQATT, CDR2 SNEGSKA (reference sequence). The CDR3 is 15 amino acids. Trimming pared 1 base from V and 1 base from J, leaving 12 bases between. CDR3: CSARVPGGGTDTQYF. The CDR3 DNA reads TGCAGTGCTAGAGTCCCCGGGGGTGGCACAGATACGCAGTATTTT.

This clonotype has just a few counts. A much larger clone differs from this one at a single base, so this may be a read error. The rearrangement uses TRBV20-1 and TRBJ1-1; tentatively, D is TRBD1 (6 bases). V was pared by 4 bases and J by 1 base, with 7 bases between. CDR1 is DFQATT and CDR2 is SNEGSKA in the germline V gene (reference sequence). This CDR3 has 12 residues. The CDR3 DNA reads TGCAGTGCTATGACAGGGAACACTGAAGCTTTCTTT. Translation: CSAMTGNTEAFF.

This clonotype was counted between two and nine times. This chain joins TRBV6-2 or TRBV6-3 and TRBJ2-1; possible D gene TRBD1, 6 bases. The CDR3 loop spans 18 amino acids. The germline V gene encodes CDR1 MNHEY and CDR2 SVGEGT. The V gene lost 0 bases and the J gene lost 8 bases, with 23 bases spanning the gap. The CDR3 here is CASSYSRPGTMPWDEQFF. CDR3 DNA sequence: TGTGCCAGCAGTTACTCCCGCCCGGGGACAATGCCTTGGGATGAGCAGTTCTTC.

This clonotype has just a few counts. At one boundary the junction diverges from the germline segment, which might be a read error. This chain's CDR3 is CASSLTATNERLFF. CDR3 bases: TGTGCCAGCAGCCTGACAGCAACTAATGAAAGACTGTTTTTT. The chain recombines TRBV7-2 with TRBJ1-4; the D gene is possibly TRBD1 (5 bases). CDR3 size: 14 residues. From germline, CDR1 is SGHTA and CDR2 FQGNSA.

This clonotype was counted a few times. The chain couples TRBV3-1 to TRBJ2-1; TRBD2 agrees at 13 bases. The CDR3 is made up of 19 amino acids. Germline CDR1 is LGHDT and CDR2 is YNNKEL (reference sequence). The V and J ends lost 1 base and 9 bases, in that order; junction bases with no gene match: 15. The CDR3 protein is CASSQGVTATSGRKGEQFF. In nucleotides, the CDR3 is TGTGCCAGCAGCCAAGGGGTTACGGCGACTAGCGGGAGGAAGGGTGAGCAGTTCTTC.

This clonotype was seen a handful of times. The V and J genes are TRBV28 and TRBJ1-3; 7 positions agree with TRBD1. Germline values: CDR1 MDHEN, CDR2 SYDVKM. The CDR3 has 15 amino acids. Trimming cost V 4 bases and J 4 bases; bases outside gene matches: 7. CDR3 sequence: CASSSLTGMGNTIYF. For the CDR3, the DNA is TGTGCCAGCAGTTCCCTGACAGGGATGGGAAACACCATATATTTT.

A note on this clonotype: This CDR3 is missing its conserved last phenylalanine or tryptophan, likely due to a read error. The chain combines TRBV20-1 with TRBJ2-7, with D perhaps TRBD2 (6 bases). The CDR3 is 15 amino acids. CDR1 is DFQATT and CDR2 is SNEGSKA in the germline V gene (reference sequence). V was cut by 4 bases and J by 4 bases, with 20 bases left in between. The DNA for the CDR3 is TGCAGTGCTACGGAGGGGCCAGGAAGACTATACGAGCAGTACCTC. Residues: CSATEGPGRLYEQYL.

This clonotype was recorded a few times. The gene calls are TRBV4-2 and TRBJ2-1; the match to TRBD2 covers 10 bases. This CDR3 spans 15 amino acids. After removal of 3 bases from V and 7 bases from J, the junction contained 6 bases not matched to a gene. The V gene's germline CDR1 is LGHNA and CDR2 YNFKEQ. The CDR3 sequence: CASSHVAGGRNEQFF. The CDR3 DNA reads TGTGCCAGCAGCCATGTAGCGGGAGGTAGGAATGAGCAGTTCTTC.

This clonotype was detected ten times or more. This chain uses TRBV20-1 with TRBJ1-1; 9 bases align to TRBD1. CDR3 length equals 13 residues. Germline V gene data show CDR1 as DFQATT and CDR2 as SNEGSKA (reference sequence). Trimming took 8 bases from V and 3 from J; bases not matched to a gene: 7. The CDR3 reads CSSPGQGDTEAFF. The CDR3 nucleotides read TGCAGTTCCCCGGGACAGGGAGACACTGAAGCTTTCTTT.

The chain uses TRBV27 and TRBJ2-7; D is unresolved. Per the germline V gene, CDR1 is MNHEY and CDR2 is SMNVEV (reference sequence). Trimming pared 2 bases from V and 2 bases from J, leaving 13 bases between. The CDR3 is 15 amino acids. CDR3 nucleotide sequence: TGTGCCAGCAGTTTAAGTCCTGGTTCTGCCTACGAGCAGTACTTC. This translates into CASSLSPGSAYEQYF.

This clonotype was detected a few times. The chain has TRBV19 and TRBJ2-2, with 9 positions matching TRBD2. The CDR3 is made up of 14 amino acids. The germline V gene has CDR1 LNHDA and CDR2 SQIVND (reference sequence). V lost 9 bases to trimming and J lost 0 bases; unmatched junction nucleotides: 2. As DNA, the CDR3 is TGTGCCAGCAAGCGGGGGGCGAACACCGGGGAGCTGTTTTTT. Translation: CASKRGANTGELFF.

The genes are TRBV6-1 and TRBJ2-1; TRBD2 matches at 10 bases. After removal of 7 bases from V and 5 bases from J, the junction contained 5 bases not matched to a gene. This CDR3 is built from 14 residues. Per germline, CDR1 MNHNS and CDR2 SASEGT. The CDR3 here is CASISGRADNEQFF. The CDR3 region has the DNA TGTGCCAGCATCAGCGGGAGGGCCGACAATGAGCAGTTCTTC.

This clonotype appeared many times. The V and J genes are TRBV6-1 and TRBJ2-5; tentatively, D is TRBD1 or TRBD2 (5 bases each). The CDR3 sequence is 14 residues long. The V gene's germline CDR1 is MNHNS and CDR2 SASEGT. The ends were cut back, 2 bases at V and 4 bases at J, with 11 bases in the middle. The DNA for the CDR3 is TGTGCCAGCAGTGAACCCGGGACCGGAGAGACCCAGTACTTC. It is translated as CASSEPGTGETQYF.

This clonotype was recorded at least ten times. The J gene is TRBJ2-1, the V gene TRBV7-2; 8 bases align to TRBD2. Unmatched junction bases numbered 8, after V lost 1 base and J lost 9 bases. The CDR3 is 15 residues long. CDR1 SGHTA and CDR2 FQGNSA come from the germline V gene. In nucleotides, the CDR3 is TGTGCCAGCAGCTTAGTGGGCGGGGGGCGCGTTGAGCAGTTCTTC. This encodes CASSLVGGGRVEQFF. The full variable domain, completed using reference TRBV7-2 and TRBJ2-1, is GAGVSQSPSNKVTEKGKDVELRCDPISGHTALYWYRQSLGQGLEFLIYFQGNSAPDKSGLPSDRFSAERTGGSVSTLTIQRTQQEDSAVYLCASSLVGGGRVEQFFGPGTRLTVL.

This clonotype was detected many times. This sequence joins TRBV20-1 and TRBJ1-1; D call uncertain. Germline lookup yields CDR1 DFQATT and CDR2 SNEGSKA (reference sequence). The length of the CDR3 is 12 residues. Trimming left V 3 bases short and J 11 bases short, with 16 bases between. The CDR3 is CSARGRFREAFF. CDR3 nucleotides: TGCAGTGCTAGGGGGAGGTTTAGGGAGGCTTTCTTT.

This rearrangement joins TRBV29-1 to TRBJ1-1, with D perhaps TRBD1 (5 bases). There are 16 residues in the CDR3. Trimming cost V 4 bases and J 6 bases, with 24 bases left between them. Germline lookup yields CDR1 SQVTM and CDR2 ANQGSEA. The CDR3 DNA follows: TGCAGCGTTGTTGAGACCAGAACAGTGGGGCCAGCTGAAGCTTTCTTT. Encoded protein: CSVVETRTVGPAEAFF.

This clonotype showed up many times. The J gene is TRBJ1-3, the V gene TRBV15; D remains ambiguous. This CDR3 is 15 amino acids long. V dropped 0 bases and J dropped 0 bases, with 6 bases sitting between them. In germline, CDR1 is LNHNV, CDR2 YYDKDF (reference sequence). CDR3 in amino acids: CATSRERFSGNTIYF. The DNA for the CDR3 is TGTGCCACCAGCAGAGAAAGATTCTCTGGAAACACCATATATTTT. Full variable domain (rest looked up from reference TRBV15 and TRBJ1-3): DAMVIQNPRYQVTQFGKPVTLSCSQTLNHNVMYWYQQKSSQAPKLLFHYYDKDFNNEADTPDNFQSRRPNTSFCFLDIRSPGLGDTAMYLCATSRERFSGNTIYFGEGSWLTVV.